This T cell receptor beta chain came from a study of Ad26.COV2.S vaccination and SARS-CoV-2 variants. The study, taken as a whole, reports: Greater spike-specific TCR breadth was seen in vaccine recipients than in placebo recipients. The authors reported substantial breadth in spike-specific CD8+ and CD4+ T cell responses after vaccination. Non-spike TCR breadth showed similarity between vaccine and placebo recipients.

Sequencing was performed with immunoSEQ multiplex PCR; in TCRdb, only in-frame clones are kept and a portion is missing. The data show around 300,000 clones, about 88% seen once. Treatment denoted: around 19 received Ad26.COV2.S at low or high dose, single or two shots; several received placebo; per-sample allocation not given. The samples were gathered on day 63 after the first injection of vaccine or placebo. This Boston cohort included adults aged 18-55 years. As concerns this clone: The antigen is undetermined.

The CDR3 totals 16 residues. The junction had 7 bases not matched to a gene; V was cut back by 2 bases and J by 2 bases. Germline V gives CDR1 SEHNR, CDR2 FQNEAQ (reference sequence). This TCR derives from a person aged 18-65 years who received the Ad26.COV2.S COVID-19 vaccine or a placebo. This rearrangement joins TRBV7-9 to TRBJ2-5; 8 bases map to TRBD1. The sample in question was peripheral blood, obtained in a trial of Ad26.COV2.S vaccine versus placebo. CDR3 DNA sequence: TGTGCCAGCAGCTTAACGACAGGGGCGAAACAAGAGACCCAGTACTTC. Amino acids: CASSLTTGAKQETQYF.